A selection of T cell receptor beta chains follows, all from one sample in a study of T cells in Graves' hyperthyroidism and ophthalmopathy. TCRdb passed the multiplex PCR reads through MiXCR, listing each CDR3 protein once. The table records about 600,000 distinct CDR3 sequences, around 16% of them present only once. The material sequenced was blood. The receptors originated from a woman in her thirties or forties with Graves' ophthalmopathy. Each CDR3 is given with its conserved first and last residue. A D gene is named only where the DNA matches it firmly. Not all rows give a size; the values are once, few, many and, for expanded clones, a class.

j_gene	v_gene	d_gene	abundance	CDR3aa	CDR3nt
TRBJ2-2	TRBV2	.	many	CASSEGHSAAGELFF	TGTGCCAGCAGTGAAGGTCACAGCGCGGCCGGGGAGCTGTTTTTT
TRBJ2-7	TRBV6-4	TRBD2	few	CASSAPGGRREQYF	TGTGCCAGCAGTGCCCCGGGAGGGCGAAGGGAGCAGTACTTC
TRBJ2-1	TRBV4-1	.	.	CASSHQWGPSGNEQFF	TGCGCCAGCAGCCATCAATGGGGTCCCTCAGGCAATGAGCAGTTCTTC
TRBJ1-6	TRBV29-1	.	.	CSVLSYNSPLHF	TGCAGCGTTCTCTCCTATAATTCACCCCTCCACTTT
TRBJ2-2	TRBV2	TRBD1	.	CASSDWRGQGSPGELFF	TGTGCCAGCAGTGACTGGAGGGGACAGGGATCCCCCGGGGAGCTGTTTTTT
TRBJ2-3	TRBV7-9	TRBD2	.	CASSPGTSGGRYTDTQYF	TGTGCCAGCAGCCCAGGGACTAGCGGGGGGCGCTACACAGATACGCAGTATTTT
TRBJ2-7	TRBV28	.	many	CASSQESEQYF	TGTGCCAGCAGTCAGGAGTCCGAGCAGTACTTC
TRBJ2-7	TRBV7-9	.	.	CASSLWQGRRYNEQYF	TGTGCCAGCAGCTTATGGCAAGGGAGGAGGTACAATGAGCAGTACTTC
TRBJ2-1	TRBV7-9	TRBD1	many	CASSSSPGGSYNEQFF	TGTGCCAGCAGCTCTAGCCCAGGGGGCTCCTACAATGAGCAGTTCTTC
TRBJ2-5	TRBV2	TRBD2	.	CASSEGGSGSQKTQYF	TGTGCCAGCAGTGAAGGTGGTAGCGGGAGTCAAAAGACCCAGTACTTC
TRBJ2-3	TRBV9	.	.	CASSERIGNTDTQYF	TGTGCCAGCAGCGAAAGAATCGGAAACACAGATACGCAGTATTTT
TRBJ2-1	TRBV13	.	many	CASSLAGVYNEQFF	TGTGCCAGCAGCTTAGCGGGAGTCTACAATGAGCAGTTCTTC
TRBJ2-3	TRBV2	.	many	CASKGQGSGTDTQYF	TGTGCCAGCAAGGGGCAGGGGTCAGGCACAGATACGCAGTATTTT
TRBJ2-3	TRBV7-8	.	.	CASSSSGGREAVDTQYF	TGTGCCAGCAGCTCCTCCGGAGGCAGGGAGGCCGTGGATACGCAGTATTTT
TRBJ1-1	TRBV6-1	.	many	CASSERYSNTEAFF	TGTGCCAGCAGTGAAAGGTACTCGAACACTGAAGCTTTCTTT
TRBJ2-7	TRBV10-3	TRBD2	.	CAINSGASYEQYF	TGTGCCATCAATAGCGGGGCTTCCTACGAGCAGTACTTC
TRBJ2-2	TRBV6-1	.	.	CASRQPSTGELFF	TGTGCCAGCAGACAACCCTCCACCGGGGAGCTGTTTTTT
TRBJ2-2	TRBV5-6	.	few	CASSLLTKQAGELFF	TGTGCCAGCAGCCTCCTGACAAAACAGGCCGGGGAGCTGTTTTTT
TRBJ1-5	TRBV30	TRBD1	.	CAWASGTGYQPQHF	TGTGCCTGGGCCTCCGGGACAGGTTATCAGCCCCAGCATTTT
TRBJ2-7	TRBV28	.	many	CASSFAGSSSYEQYF	TGTGCCAGCAGTTTCGCGGGAAGCAGCTCCTACGAGCAGTACTTC
TRBJ2-1	TRBV4-1	.	few	CASSQEAAPGQFF	TGCGCCAGCAGCCAAGAAGCGGCACCAGGGCAGTTCTTC
TRBJ2-1	TRBV2	.	many	CAIFLGGGNSYNEQFF	TGTGCCATTTTCTTAGGGGGGGGCAACTCCTACAATGAGCAGTTCTTC
TRBJ2-5	TRBV27	.	many	CASRHLSTGREETQYF	TGTGCCAGCAGACACCTCTCTACTGGGAGAGAAGAGACCCAGTACTTC
TRBJ2-3	TRBV18	TRBD1	many	CASSRRTGSTDTQYF	TGTGCCAGCTCACGTAGGACAGGGAGCACAGATACGCAGTATTTT
TRBJ1-3	TRBV11-2	.	many	CASSWGMGNTIYF	TGTGCCAGCAGCTGGGGCATGGGAAACACCATATATTTT
TRBJ2-1	TRBV2	TRBD2	many	CASSVFVGTSGQVEQFF	TGTGCCAGCAGTGTTTTTGTCGGGACTAGCGGCCAGGTTGAGCAGTTCTTC
TRBJ2-5	TRBV6-2/TRBV6-3	TRBD2	.	CASSYGTSGGEETQYF	TGTGCCAGCAGTTACGGGACTAGCGGGGGGGAAGAGACCCAGTACTTC
TRBJ2-1	TRBV30	TRBD1	many	CAWSVSRTGVGEEQFF	TGTGCCTGGAGTGTATCCCGGACAGGCGTCGGGGAGGAGCAGTTCTTC
TRBJ2-1	TRBV3-1	.	many	CASSHGNGYNEQFF	TGTGCCAGCAGCCACGGGAACGGATACAATGAGCAGTTCTTC
TRBJ1-1	TRBV6-1	.	many	CASSAQGGHLNTEAFF	TGTGCCAGCAGTGCTCAAGGGGGACACTTGAACACTGAAGCTTTCTTT
TRBJ2-2	TRBV2	.	many	CASSIPNTGELFF	TGTGCCAGCAGTATTCCGAACACCGGGGAGCTGTTTTTT